Each of the 2 T cell receptor beta chains below was sequenced from the same sample in a study of yellow fever vaccine responses in identical twins. TCRdb analysed the RT-PCR reads with MiXCR anew, one entry per CDR3 protein. The sample has 3,000 to 4,500 distinct CDR3 sequences, approximately 84% seen once. Sample: T cells from blood (PBMCs), unsorted or a sorted subset (not recorded which), taken before or after yellow fever vaccination (not recorded which). Source of these receptors: a woman aged 18-29 years who received the yellow fever vaccine.

The rearrangement links TRBV12-3 or TRBV12-4 to TRBJ2-1, with TRBD2 matching over 9 bases. J lost 16 bases, V lost 3 bases, and 10 bases had no gene match. This CDR3 has 13 amino acids. The CDR3 spells CASSLLAGAVSFF. CDR3 sequence (DNA): TGTGCCAGCAGTTTGTTAGCGGGGGCTGTCTCCTTCTTC.

The V gene is TRBV11-3, the J gene TRBJ2-7, with 7 bases identical to TRBD2. V lost 5 bases, J lost 5 bases, and 12 bases stayed unmatched. CDR1 is SGHNT and CDR2 is YENEEA in the germline V gene. The CDR3 length is 15 residues. The CDR3 here is CASSKGAGFGNEQYF. The CDR3 DNA follows: TGTGCCAGCAGCAAGGGAGCGGGATTCGGAAACGAGCAGTACTTC. Supplemented by reference TRBV11-3 and TRBJ2-7, the full variable domain reads EAGVVQSPRYKIIEKKQPVAFWCNPISGHNTLYWYLQNLGQGPELLIRYENEEAVDDSQLPKDRFSAERLKGVDSTLKIQPAELGDSAVYLCASSKGAGFGNEQYFGPGTRLTVT.